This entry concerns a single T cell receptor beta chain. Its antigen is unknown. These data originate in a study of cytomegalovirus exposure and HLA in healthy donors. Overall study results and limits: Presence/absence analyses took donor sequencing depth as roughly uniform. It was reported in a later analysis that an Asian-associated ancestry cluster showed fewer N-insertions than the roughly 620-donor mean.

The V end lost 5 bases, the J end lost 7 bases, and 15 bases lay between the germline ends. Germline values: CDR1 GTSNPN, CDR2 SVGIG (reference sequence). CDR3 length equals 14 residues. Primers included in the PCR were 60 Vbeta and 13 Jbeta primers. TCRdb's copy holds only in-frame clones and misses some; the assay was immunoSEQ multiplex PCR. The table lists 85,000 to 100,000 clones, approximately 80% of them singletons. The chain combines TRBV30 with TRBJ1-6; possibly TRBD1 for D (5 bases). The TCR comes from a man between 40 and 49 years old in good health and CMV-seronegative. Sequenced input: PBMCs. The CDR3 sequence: CAWHAGTLNSPLHF. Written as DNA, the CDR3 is TGTGCCTGGCATGCCGGGACTTTAAATTCACCCCTCCACTTT.